This passage covers 24 T cell receptor beta chains from one sample sequenced in a study of T cells expressing NK-cell markers. TCRdb re-called the 5' RACE reads; every CDR3 protein appears as one record, without DNA. This sample contains 140,000 to 150,000 distinct CDR3 sequences. Sequencing was done on a sample of blood T cells: a sorted CD56 or NKG2C T cell subset, CD4+ or CD8+ T cells, or bulk PBMC T cells (not recorded which). The receptor source for this set is a man aged 18 to 30 in good health.

This chain links TRBV7-6 with TRBJ2-1; as DNA is missing, the TRBD2 call by TCRdb cannot be tested. Germline loops: CDR1 SGHVS, CDR2 FNYEAQ. The CDR3 has 18 amino acids. This CDR3 reads CASSFGTSGTLSYNEQFF.

V is TRBV24-1 and J is TRBJ2-2; absent DNA, TCRdb's TRBD2 call cannot be checked. Germline V gene data show CDR1 as KGHDR and CDR2 as SFDVKD. This CDR3 comprises 16 residues. CDR3: CATSDWTLRGTGELFF.

The V call is TRBV12-3 or TRBV12-4, the J call TRBJ2-3; TCRdb calls TRBD2, which cannot be checked without DNA. The CDR3 is made up of 15 amino acids. The CDR3 spells CASSLGREGADTQYF.

The chain recombines TRBV27 with TRBJ2-1; the TCRdb D gene call, TRBD2, has no DNA to confirm it. This CDR3 comprises 18 residues. CDR1 and CDR2 from the germline V gene are MNHEY and SMNVEV (reference sequence). The CDR3 reads CASSLGASGKGLRNEQFF.

The V and J genes are TRBV6-2 or TRBV6-3 and TRBJ2-5. The V gene's germline CDR1 is MNHEY and CDR2 SVGEGT. The CDR3 runs to 11 residues. The chain's CDR3 is CASSRQETQYF.

CDR3 in amino acids: CASSRRDTDNEQFF. V and J are TRBV5-4 and TRBJ2-1; TCRdb proposes TRBD1, but this gene call is untestable without DNA. Germline V lookup: CDR1 SGHNT, CDR2 YYREEE (reference sequence). This CDR3 comprises 14 residues.

V and J are TRBV29-1 and TRBJ2-3; absent DNA, TCRdb's TRBD2 call cannot be checked. The germline CDR1 and CDR2 sequences are SQVTM and ANQGSEA. The CDR3 covers 13 residues. This chain's CDR3 is CSVEVPGPEGEDF.

The chain is built from TRBV12-5 and TRBJ2-3; no DNA is available, so the TRBD2 call from TCRdb remains unchecked. Germline lookup yields CDR1 LGHNT and CDR2 FRNRAP. This CDR3 spans 17 amino acids. CDR3 residues: CASGLGGTSGLTDTQYF.

The rearrangement uses TRBV5-4 and TRBJ1-2; the D call of TRBD1 rests on TCRdb alone, since no DNA is present to check it. The CDR3 consists of 14 residues. Per the germline V gene, CDR1 is SGHNT and CDR2 is YYREEE (reference sequence). This CDR3 reads CASSLERGNYGYTF.

CDR3 region: CASSAGTSGNVIDTQYF. The rearrangement uses TRBV5-4 and TRBJ2-3; absent DNA, TCRdb's TRBD2 call cannot be checked. CDR1 and CDR2 from the germline V gene are SGHNT and YYREEE (reference sequence). This CDR3 is 17 amino acids long. Drawing the rest from reference TRBV5-4 and TRBJ2-3, the complete variable domain is ETGVTQSPTHLIKTRGQQVTLRCSSQSGHNTVSWYQQALGQGPQFIFQYYREEENGRGNFPPRFSGLQFPNYSSELNVNALELDDSALYLCASSAGTSGNVIDTQYFGPGTRLTVL.

The chain combines TRBV4-3 with TRBJ1-2; without DNA, the TCRdb call of TRBD1 cannot be checked. This CDR3 has 17 residues. From germline, CDR1 is LGHNA and CDR2 YSLEER. This CDR3 is CASSQDWGTGPNYGYTF.

This chain uses TRBV27 with TRBJ2-1; as DNA is missing, the TRBD1 call by TCRdb cannot be tested. The CDR3 runs to 17 residues. CDR1 is MNHEY, CDR2 SMNVEV, per germline (reference sequence). The CDR3 spells CASSLSEDGTVYNEQFF.

V gene TRBV30 combines with J gene TRBJ2-1; TCRdb selects TRBD2, and the lack of DNA leaves this call unchecked. Germline values: CDR1 GTSNPN, CDR2 SVGIG (reference sequence). The CDR3 has 18 residues. CDR3 sequence reads: CAWSGYSWTSGDYNEQFF.

The chain uses TRBV6-2 or TRBV6-3 and TRBJ2-3; checking the TCRdb D call of TRBD2 is not possible without DNA. This CDR3 is 17 amino acids long. Germline loops: CDR1 MNHEY, CDR2 SVGEGT. The CDR3 reads CASSTPLAGDDTDTQYF.

V gene TRBV15 combines with J gene TRBJ2-5; TCRdb returns TRBD1, unconfirmable since there is no DNA. The germline V gene encodes CDR1 LNHNV and CDR2 YYDKDF (reference sequence). The CDR3 is made up of 15 amino acids. CDR3 loop: CATNTFWQGEETQYF.

The V call is TRBV15, the J call TRBJ1-2. CDR1 and CDR2 (germline): LNHNV, YYDKDF (reference sequence). The CDR3 consists of 16 residues. CDR3 sequence reads: CATSRDRADYNYGYTF.

CDR3 amino acids: CASSEQLGQGASKNIQYF. The gene calls are TRBV27 and TRBJ2-4; the TCRdb call, TRBD1, lacks DNA for checking. There are 18 residues in the CDR3. CDR1 and CDR2 from the germline V gene are MNHEY and SMNVEV (reference sequence).

The gene calls are TRBV6-5 and TRBJ2-1. Germline V gene sequence: CDR1 MNHEY, CDR2 SVGAGI. This CDR3 region has 11 residues. This chain's CDR3 is CASKARNEQFF.

The chain uses TRBV6-6 and TRBJ2-1. The CDR3 sequence is 12 residues long. CDR1 is MNHNY, CDR2 SVGAGI, per germline (reference sequence). CDR3 region: CASRPKWDEQFF.

CDR3 in amino acids: CSVDGGAKNIQYF. The genes are TRBV29-1 and TRBJ2-4; checking the TCRdb D call of TRBD1 is not possible without DNA. There are 13 residues in the CDR3. Germline CDR1 SQVTM, CDR2 ANQGSEA.

The chain links TRBV6-5 to TRBJ2-6; without DNA, the TCRdb call of TRBD2 cannot be checked. Germline assignment: CDR1 MNHEY and CDR2 SVGAGI. The length of the CDR3 is 19 residues. The CDR3: CASSYRAPMQDSGANVLTF.

CDR3 residues: CASKNVFASTDTQYF. V usage is TRBV12-3 or TRBV12-4 and J usage is TRBJ2-3. This CDR3 comprises 15 residues.

The chain employs TRBV29-1 and TRBJ2-1; checking the TCRdb D call of TRBD2 is not possible without DNA. This CDR3 region has 14 residues. Per germline, CDR1 SQVTM and CDR2 ANQGSEA. CDR3 region: CSLGGVAGENEQFF.

CDR3 sequence reads: CAWSLRSYNEQFF. V usage is TRBV30 and J usage is TRBJ2-1. Germline assignment: CDR1 GTSNPN and CDR2 SVGIG (reference sequence). The CDR3 runs 13 residues. The entire variable domain, with the rest obtained from reference TRBV30 and TRBJ2-1, is as follows: SQTIHQWPATLVQPVGSPLSLECTVEGTSNPNLYWYRQAAGRGLQLLFYSVGIGQISSEVPQNLSASRPQDRQFILSSKKLLLSDSGFYLCAWSLRSYNEQFFGPGTRLTVL.